This T cell receptor beta chain was identified in a study of cytomegalovirus exposure and HLA in healthy donors. Study results and limitations: Many donors carried some public TCRs, although rarity characterized most TCR sequences. Immune exposure information comprised only CMV serostatus.

In the PCR, 60 Vbeta and 13 Jbeta primers were used. Original data processing: Among the unique TCR beta chains that a later analysis counted, about 85 million in all, about 11 million were shared. The data were produced by immunoSEQ multiplex PCR, yet TCRdb's version contains in-frame clones alone and is incomplete. V and J calls and clone size are copied from that table; D and trimming were computed from the DNA. The table records tens of thousands of clones, about 7.6% of them present only once. The CDR3 runs 16 residues. CDR1 SGHNT and CDR2 YYREEE come from the germline V gene (reference sequence). Losses at the gene ends were 4 bases for V and 3 bases for J; bases not matched to a gene: 10. This clone was counted between two and nine times. The antigen remains unidentified.

The chain combines TRBV5-4 with TRBJ2-7; TRBD2 aligns across 10 bases. The sequence derives from a man aged 45-65 years in good health and CMV-seronegative. Input material: PBMCs. Here the CDR3 DNA reads TGTGCCAGCAGCCCCAGGGTAGCGGGGGGCGTCTACGAGCAGTACTTC. Translation: CASSPRVAGGVYEQYF. Filled out from reference TRBV5-4 and TRBJ2-7, the complete variable domain reads ETGVTQSPTHLIKTRGQQVTLRCSSQSGHNTVSWYQQALGQGPQFIFQYYREEENGRGNFPPRFSGLQFPNYSSELNVNALELDDSALYLCASSPRVAGGVYEQYFGPGTRLTVT.